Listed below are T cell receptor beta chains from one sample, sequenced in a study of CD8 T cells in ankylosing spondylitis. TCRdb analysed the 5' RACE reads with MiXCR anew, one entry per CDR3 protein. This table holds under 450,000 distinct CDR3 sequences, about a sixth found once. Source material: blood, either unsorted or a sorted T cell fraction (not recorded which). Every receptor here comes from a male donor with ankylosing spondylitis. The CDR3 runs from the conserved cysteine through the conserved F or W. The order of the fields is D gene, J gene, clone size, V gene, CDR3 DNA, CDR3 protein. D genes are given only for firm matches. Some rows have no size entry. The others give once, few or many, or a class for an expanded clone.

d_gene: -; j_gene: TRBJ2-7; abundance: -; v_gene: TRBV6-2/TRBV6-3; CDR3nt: TGTGCCAGCAGTTTTAGCGGTTCACCCTACGAGCAGTACTTC; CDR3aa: CASSFSGSPYEQYF
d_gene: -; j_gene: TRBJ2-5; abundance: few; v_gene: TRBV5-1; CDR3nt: TGCGCCAGCAGCAATACTGGACCCCCGGCGGGGGAGACCCAGTACTTC; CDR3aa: CASSNTGPPAGETQYF
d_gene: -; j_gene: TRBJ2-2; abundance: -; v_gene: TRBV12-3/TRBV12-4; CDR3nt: TGTGCCAGCAGTCCCAGTGCATCCGGGGAGCTGTTTTTT; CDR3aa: CASSPSASGELFF
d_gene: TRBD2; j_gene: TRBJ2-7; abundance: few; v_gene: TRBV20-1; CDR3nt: TGCAGTGCTCGGACTAGCGGGAGGCACGAGCAGTACTTC; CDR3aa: CSARTSGRHEQYF
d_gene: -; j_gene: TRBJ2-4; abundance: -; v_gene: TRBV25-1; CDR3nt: TGTGCCAGCAGTGAATGCAGTTGGACAGTCAAAAACATTCAGTACTTC; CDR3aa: CASSECSWTVKNIQYF
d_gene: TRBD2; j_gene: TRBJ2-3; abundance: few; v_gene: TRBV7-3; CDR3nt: TGTGCCAGCAGCTCCGGACTAGCCAAGTCAACAGATACGCAGTATTTT; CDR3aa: CASSSGLAKSTDTQYF
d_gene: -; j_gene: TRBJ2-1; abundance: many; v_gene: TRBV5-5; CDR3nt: TGTGCCAGCAGCCCTGAGGGGACTTCCTACAATGAGCAGTTCTTC; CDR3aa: CASSPEGTSYNEQFF
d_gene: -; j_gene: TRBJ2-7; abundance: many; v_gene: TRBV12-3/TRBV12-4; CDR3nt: TGTGCCAGCAGTTCCCGGGACCGGTTCTACGAGCAGTACTTC; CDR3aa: CASSSRDRFYEQYF
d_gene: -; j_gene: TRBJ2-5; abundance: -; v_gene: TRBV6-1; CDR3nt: TGTGCCAGCAGGACATCAGGGTTGGAGACCCAGTACTTC; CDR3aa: CASRTSGLETQYF
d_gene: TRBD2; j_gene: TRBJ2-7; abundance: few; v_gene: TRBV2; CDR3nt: TGTGCCAGCACCCCGATGCGGGGGGGCGAGCAGTACTTC; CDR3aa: CASTPMRGGEQYF
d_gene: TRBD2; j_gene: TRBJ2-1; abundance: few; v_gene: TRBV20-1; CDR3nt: TGCAGTGCTAGAGAACGTAGCGGGAGAGGCCCCTACAATGAGCAGTTCTTC; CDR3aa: CSARERSGRGPYNEQFF
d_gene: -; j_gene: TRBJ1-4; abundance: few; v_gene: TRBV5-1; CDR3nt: TGCGCCAGCAGCCCGGGCCAAACTAATGAAAAACTGTTTTTT; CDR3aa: CASSPGQTNEKLFF
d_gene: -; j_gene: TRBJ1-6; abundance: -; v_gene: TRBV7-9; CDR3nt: TGTGCCAGCAGCTTGGAACAGAATAATTCACCCCTCCACTTT; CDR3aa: CASSLEQNNSPLHF
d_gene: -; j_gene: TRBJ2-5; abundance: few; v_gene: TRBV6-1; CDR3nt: TGTGCCAGCAGTGATCTTACCGTGGAGACCCAGTACTTC; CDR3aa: CASSDLTVETQYF
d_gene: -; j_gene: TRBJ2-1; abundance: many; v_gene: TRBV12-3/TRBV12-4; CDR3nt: TGTGCCAGCAGTCCCTCCGGTCCAACATCCGGCTCCTACAATGAGCAGTTCTTC; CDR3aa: CASSPSGPTSGSYNEQFF
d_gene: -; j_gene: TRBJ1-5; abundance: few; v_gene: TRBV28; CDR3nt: TGTGCCAGCAGCCGGGTTTACAGTGGCGATCAGCCCCAGCATTTT; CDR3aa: CASSRVYSGDQPQHF
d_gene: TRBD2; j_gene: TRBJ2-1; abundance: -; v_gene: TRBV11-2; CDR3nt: TGTGCCAGCAGCTTTGAAGGGGCTAGCGGGGGGGCAAGGAATGAGCAGTTCTTC; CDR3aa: CASSFEGASGGARNEQFF
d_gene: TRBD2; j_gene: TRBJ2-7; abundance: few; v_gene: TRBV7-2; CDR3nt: TGTGCCAGCAGCTTGGAACTAGCGGGAGCTCAGTACGAGCAGTACTTC; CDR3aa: CASSLELAGAQYEQYF
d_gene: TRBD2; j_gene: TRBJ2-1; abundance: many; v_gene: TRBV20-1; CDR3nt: TGCAGTGCTCCTACCGGGACTAGCTCCTACAATGAGCAGTTCTTC; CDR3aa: CSAPTGTSSYNEQFF
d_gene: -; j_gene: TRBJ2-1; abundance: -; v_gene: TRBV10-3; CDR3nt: TGTGCCATCAGTGGACAGTTGGGCTCCTACAATGAGCAGTTCTTC; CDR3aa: CAISGQLGSYNEQFF
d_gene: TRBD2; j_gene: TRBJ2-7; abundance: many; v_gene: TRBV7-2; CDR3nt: TGTGCCAGCAGCTTAGGCGCTAGCGGCTCCTACGAGCAGTACTTC; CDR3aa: CASSLGASGSYEQYF
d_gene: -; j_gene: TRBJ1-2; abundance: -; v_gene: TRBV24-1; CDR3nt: TGTGCCACCAGTGATTCAGGGACCGGCTACACCTTC; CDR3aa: CATSDSGTGYTF
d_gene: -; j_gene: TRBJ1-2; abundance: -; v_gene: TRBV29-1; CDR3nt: TGCAGCGTTGAAAGGGGGGGGAACTATGGCTACACCTTC; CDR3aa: CSVERGGNYGYTF
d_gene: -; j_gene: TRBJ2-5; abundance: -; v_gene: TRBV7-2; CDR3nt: TGTGCCAGCAAGTTGGGGGCTAGCGACCCGACGGAGACCCAGTACTTC; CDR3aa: CASKLGASDPTETQYF
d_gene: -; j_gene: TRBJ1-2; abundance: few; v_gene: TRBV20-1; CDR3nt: TGCAGTGCTAGAGGAGAGAGTTACTATGGCTACACCTTC; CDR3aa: CSARGESYYGYTF
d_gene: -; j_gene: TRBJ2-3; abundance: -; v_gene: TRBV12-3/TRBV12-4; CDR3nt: TGTGCCAGCAGTTTATACCCTCCTAGCACAGATACGCAGTATTTT; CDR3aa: CASSLYPPSTDTQYF
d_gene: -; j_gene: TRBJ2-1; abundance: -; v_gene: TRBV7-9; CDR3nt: TGTGCCAGCAGCCCCTCCGGAATTAATGAGCAGTTCTTC; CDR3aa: CASSPSGINEQFF
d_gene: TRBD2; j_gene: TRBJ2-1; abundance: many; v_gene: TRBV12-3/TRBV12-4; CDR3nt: TGTGCCAGCAGTACGGGAGGGGAGCAGTTCTTC; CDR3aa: CASSTGGEQFF
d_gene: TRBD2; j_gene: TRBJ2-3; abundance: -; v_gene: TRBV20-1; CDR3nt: TGCAGTACCCCCGGACTAGCGGGGTACACAGATACGCAGTATTTT; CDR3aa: CSTPGLAGYTDTQYF
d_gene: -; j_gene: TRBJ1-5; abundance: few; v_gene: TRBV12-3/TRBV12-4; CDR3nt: TGTGCCAGCAGTTTGGGGCAGAAGGCGTTAGGTTGGGTCAACCAGCCCCAGCATTTT; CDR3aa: CASSLGQKALGWVNQPQHF
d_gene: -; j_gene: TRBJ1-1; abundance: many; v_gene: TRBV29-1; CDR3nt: TGCAGCGTTGGGGAAGGGGGAAGTACTGAAGCTTTCTTT; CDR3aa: CSVGEGGSTEAFF
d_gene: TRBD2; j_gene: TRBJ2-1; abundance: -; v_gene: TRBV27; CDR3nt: TGTGCCAGCAGTCCATCGGGGCGGGAGGTCTCCTACAATGAGCAGTTCTTC; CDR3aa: CASSPSGREVSYNEQFF
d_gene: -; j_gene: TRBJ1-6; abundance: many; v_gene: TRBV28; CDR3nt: TGTGCCACCAAAACAGGGAGCTCCTATAATTCACCCCTCCACTTT; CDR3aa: CATKTGSSYNSPLHF
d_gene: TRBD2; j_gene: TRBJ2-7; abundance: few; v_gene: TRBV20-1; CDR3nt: TGCAGTGCTAGCCACGCCGACCTGGGGCGGGAGCTGGACGAGCAGTACTTC; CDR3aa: CSASHADLGRELDEQYF
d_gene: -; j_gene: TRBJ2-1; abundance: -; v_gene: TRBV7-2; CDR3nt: TGTGCCAGCAGCTCCCGGGATGGGGACCGGCAGTTCTTC; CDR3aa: CASSSRDGDRQFF
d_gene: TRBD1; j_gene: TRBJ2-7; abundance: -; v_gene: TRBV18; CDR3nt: TGTGCCAGCTCACCAGGGGGACAGGTACTCGAGCAGTACTTC; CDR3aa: CASSPGGQVLEQYF